The 27 T cell receptor beta chains presented below share a single source sample, sequenced in a study of shared clonotypes between healthy human individuals. Here immunoSEQ multiplex PCR was the method, and the copy in TCRdb shows in-frame clones only, minus some. The sample contains about 2 million clones, approximately 95% of which appear only once. Sequencing was carried out using naive CD4+ T cells sorted from blood. Specified subset: CD45RA+ positively selected. All receptors come from a man younger than 35 in good health.

The chain employs TRBV2 and TRBJ1-5; perhaps TRBD1 as D (5 bases). Germline CDR1 reads SNHLY; CDR2 reads FYNNEI. V was shortened by 4 bases and J by 5 bases, with 6 bases between the two germline ends. The CDR3 length is 12 residues. The CDR3 sequence is CASSVQDQPQHF. DNA for the CDR3: TGTGCCAGCAGTGTACAGGATCAGCCCCAGCATTTT.

The rearrangement uses TRBV27 and TRBJ2-7; D is perhaps TRBD1 (5 bases). Germline CDR1 reads MNHEY; CDR2 reads SMNVEV (reference sequence). The V gene lost 7 bases and the J gene lost 1 base, with 17 bases spanning the gap. CDR3 size: 15 residues. The CDR3 spells CASNLASKGSYEQYF. The CDR3 DNA reads as TGTGCCAGCAATCTTGCCTCGAAGGGGTCCTACGAGCAGTACTTC.

This CDR3 reads CASGQRSGDTGELFF. DNA for the CDR3: TGTGCTAGTGGTCAGCGGTCGGGGGACACCGGGGAGCTGTTTTTT. The chain joins TRBV12-5 to TRBJ2-2, with D perhaps TRBD2 (6 bases). V was trimmed by 5 bases and J by 3 bases, leaving 13 bases between them. Germline V lookup: CDR1 LGHNT, CDR2 FRNRAP. The CDR3 sequence is 15 residues long.

The chain uses TRBV30 and TRBJ1-4, with 7 bases identical to TRBD1. J was trimmed by 7 bases and V by 3 bases; bases with no gene match: 5. The CDR3 totals 13 residues. Germline V gives CDR1 GTSNPN, CDR2 SVGIG (reference sequence). CDR3 region: CAWRGTVTEKLFF. In DNA form, the CDR3 reads TGTGCCTGGAGGGGGACAGTTACTGAAAAACTGTTTTTT.

The J gene is TRBJ1-5, the V gene TRBV30; D perhaps matches TRBD1 (5 bases). The V end lost 1 base, the J end lost 6 bases, and 16 bases lay between the germline ends. Per the germline V gene, CDR1 is GTSNPN and CDR2 is SVGIG (reference sequence). The CDR3 loop spans 15 amino acids. CDR3 sequence (DNA): TGTGCCTGGAGTGGTCGGGGCGGCTGGGGTCAGCCCCAGCATTTT. Translated, it gives CAWSGRGGWGQPQHF.

The chain carries TRBV28 and TRBJ2-5, with 11 bases aligning to TRBD1. V shed 6 bases, J shed 4 bases, and the junction held 4 bases outside the gene matches. Germline CDR1 MDHEN, CDR2 SYDVKM. This CDR3 region has 14 residues. CDR3 in DNA: TGTGCCAGCAGGAGGGACAGGGGGGGAGAGACCCAGTACTTC. Translating it yields CASRRDRGGETQYF.

This clone showed up just a few times. V usage is TRBV4-3 and J usage is TRBJ1-6, with 7 bases fitting TRBD1. This CDR3 has 15 amino acids. CDR1 and CDR2 (germline): LGHNA, YSLEER. The junction had 3 bases not matched to a gene; V was cut back by 0 bases and J by 7 bases. The DNA of the CDR3 is TGCGCCAGCAGCCAAGAGGGACAGACGAATTCACCCCTCCACTTT. Its translation is CASSQEGQTNSPLHF.

A remark on this clone: This sample includes further DNA sequences coding for the same CDR3. The chain links TRBV6-6 to TRBJ1-1, with a tentative D call TRBD1 (5 bases). CDR3 length: 14 residues. V gave up 2 bases and J gave up 1 base, with 8 bases separating them. The germline V gene encodes CDR1 MNHNY and CDR2 SVGAGI (reference sequence). This CDR3 is CASSYLGGNTEAFF. The CDR3 coding sequence is TGTGCCAGCAGTTACCTTGGGGGGAACACTGAAGCTTTCTTT.

The gene calls are TRBV7-2 and TRBJ1-1, with D hard to call. V lost 4 bases, J lost 2 bases, and 11 bases lay in between. Germline CDR1 is SGHTA and CDR2 is FQGNSA. The CDR3 sequence is 14 residues long. CDR3 region: CASSSGDFNTEAFF. The DNA for the CDR3 is TGTGCCAGCAGCTCTGGTGATTTTAACACTGAAGCTTTCTTT.

This clone turned up a few times. Other nucleotide sequences from this sample produce the same CDR3. This chain joins TRBV18 and TRBJ2-7, with 9 bases lining up with TRBD1. CDR1 and CDR2 (germline): KGHSH, LQKENI. Trimming took 4 bases from V and 2 from J; bases not matched to a gene: 3. The length of the CDR3 is 14 residues. CDR3 loop: CASSQGQGAYEQYF. The CDR3 coding sequence is TGTGCCAGCTCACAGGGACAGGGTGCCTACGAGCAGTACTTC.

This chain uses TRBV7-9 with TRBJ2-5; D not resolved. V dropped 1 base and J dropped 3 bases, with 9 bases sitting between them. The CDR3 length is 14 residues. The V gene's germline CDR1 is SEHNR and CDR2 FQNEAQ (reference sequence). CDR3 nucleotides: TGTGCCAGCAGCTTAGGGGCGGCAGAAGAGACCCAGTACTTC. Amino acid sequence: CASSLGAAEETQYF.

The chain carries TRBV6-5 and TRBJ1-1; unclear D gene. This CDR3 region has 13 residues. V was cut by 7 bases and J by 5 bases, with 14 bases left in between. Germline V gene data show CDR1 as MNHEY and CDR2 as SVGAGI. The CDR3 reads CASTRKVGTEAFF. CDR3 sequence (DNA): TGTGCCAGCACCCGAAAGGTGGGTACTGAAGCTTTCTTT.

V and J are TRBV5-1 and TRBJ2-7; no clear D. V was trimmed by 0 bases and J by 2 bases, leaving 12 bases between them. Germline V lookup: CDR1 SGHRS, CDR2 YFSETQ. There are 15 residues in the CDR3. CDR3 coding DNA: TGCGCCAGCAGCTTGGTTCCAGGAACCACCTACGAGCAGTACTTC. It codes for CASSLVPGTTYEQYF.

The V gene is TRBV4-1, the J gene TRBJ2-5; D might be TRBD1 (7 bases). The CDR3 is 17 amino acids. Germline V gives CDR1 MGHRA, CDR2 YSYEKL. Trimming stripped 0 bases from V and 3 bases from J, with 17 bases between. The CDR3 protein is CASSQDVRGQREETQYF. CDR3 bases: TGCGCCAGCAGCCAAGATGTTCGGGGACAGCGGGAAGAGACCCAGTACTTC.

The rearrangement uses TRBV28 and TRBJ2-2; a possible D gene is TRBD1 (6 bases). V lost 9 bases and J lost 2, with 16 bases in between. The CDR3 extends over 15 amino acids. Germline CDR1 MDHEN, CDR2 SYDVKM. The CDR3 DNA is TGTGCCAGTAAGGGTAGGGGGACCAACACCGGGGAGCTGTTTTTT. This translates into CASKGRGTNTGELFF.

With regard to this clone: The same CDR3 is also encoded by other DNA sequences in this sample. This rearrangement joins TRBV18 to TRBJ2-3; D unclear. Trimming pared 3 bases from V and 1 base from J, leaving 5 bases between. The CDR3 contains 13 residues. From germline, CDR1 is KGHSH and CDR2 LQKENI. As DNA, the CDR3 is TGTGCCAGCTCACCCCCTGGCACAGATACGCAGTATTTT. It yields the protein CASSPPGTDTQYF.

The chain joins TRBV6-5 to TRBJ2-2; 13 bases map to TRBD2. The V segment lost 7 bases and the J segment 8 bases; nucleotides outside the gene matches: 7. This CDR3 region has 15 residues. The germline V gene has CDR1 MNHEY and CDR2 SVGAGI. CDR3: CASTRLAGGRGELFF. CDR3 nucleotides: TGTGCCAGCACCCGACTAGCGGGGGGACGGGGGGAGCTGTTTTTT.

This clone was seen a single time. The chain is built from TRBV6-1 and TRBJ1-6; D is perhaps TRBD1 (6 bases). The CDR3 has 16 amino acids. Germline V gene data show CDR1 as MNHNS and CDR2 as SASEGT. Trimming pared 4 bases from V and 4 bases from J, leaving 14 bases between. The CDR3 nucleotides read TGTGCCAGCAGTGTGGGGGCCAGGGGTTATAATTCACCCCTCCACTTT. Translated, it gives CASSVGARGYNSPLHF.

A single count supports this clone. This rearrangement joins TRBV27 to TRBJ1-1; perhaps TRBD1 as D (6 bases). Germline V gene data show CDR1 as MNHEY and CDR2 as SMNVEV (reference sequence). The CDR3 runs 15 residues. Deletions cut 6 bases from V and 5 bases from J, with 19 bases between. In nucleotides, the CDR3 is TGTGCCAGCAGCCCTTGGGGAGGGGGAAGGACTGAAGCTTTCTTT. Translating it yields CASSPWGGGRTEAFF.

The chain carries TRBV19 and TRBJ1-6; TRBD1 agrees at 10 bases. This CDR3 is 15 amino acids long. Germline V gene sequence: CDR1 LNHDA, CDR2 SQIVND (reference sequence). The J segment lost 8 bases and the V segment lost 4 bases, leaving 5 bases of the junction unmatched. In DNA, the CDR3 is TGTGCCAGTAGTACGACAGGGGGCCGGGATTCACCCCTCCACTTT. Its protein product is CASSTTGGRDSPLHF. The full variable domain, its missing parts supplied by reference TRBV19 and TRBJ1-6, is DGGITQSPKYLFRKEGQNVTLSCEQNLNHDAMYWYRQDPGQGLRLIYYSQIVNDFQKGDIAEGYSVSREKKESFPLTVTSAQKNPTAFYLCASSTTGGRDSPLHFGNGTRLTVT.

A single count supports this clone. The chain has TRBV7-2 and TRBJ2-7; 9 nucleotides line up with TRBD1. The CDR3 runs 15 residues. The V gene's germline CDR1 is SGHTA and CDR2 FQGNSA. Trimming removed 5 bases from V and 0 bases from J; junction bases left unmatched: 5. The CDR3 is CASSPRTGDSYEQYF. In DNA form, the CDR3 reads TGTGCCAGCAGCCCGAGGACAGGGGACTCCTACGAGCAGTACTTC.

The chain joins TRBV5-1 to TRBJ2-7; D gene unclear. The CDR3 is 16 residues long. CDR1 is SGHRS and CDR2 is YFSETQ in the germline V gene. Trimming shortened V by 0 bases and J by 0 bases, and 13 bases separated the two germline ends. The CDR3 loop is CASSLVPELFSYEQYF. In nucleotides, the CDR3 is TGCGCCAGCAGCTTGGTTCCGGAACTATTCTCCTACGAGCAGTACTTC.

V gene TRBV7-6 combines with J gene TRBJ2-7, with D unclear. This CDR3 has 14 residues. CDR1 is SGHVS and CDR2 is FNYEAQ in the germline V gene. Trimming took off 5 bases at V and 0 bases at J, with 11 bases between the two ends. The CDR3 coding sequence is TGTGCCAGCAGCCCTAACAGTAACTCCTACGAGCAGTACTTC. As protein: CASSPNSNSYEQYF. Full variable domain (outside the CDR3, taken from reference TRBV7-6 and TRBJ2-7): GAGVSQSPRYKVTKRGQDVALRCDPISGHVSLYWYRQALGQGPEFLTYFNYEAQQDKSGLPNDRFSAERPEGSISTLTIQRTEQRDSAMYRCASSPNSNSYEQYFGPGTRLTVT.

The chain links TRBV2 to TRBJ2-7, with D perhaps assigned TRBD1 or TRBD2 (5 bases each). This CDR3 spans 13 amino acids. V dropped 6 bases and J dropped 4 bases, with 13 bases sitting between them. From germline, CDR1 is SNHLY and CDR2 FYNNEI. The CDR3 DNA reads TGTGCCAGCAGGAGGGGCCCGGAATACGAGCAGTACTTC. Protein product: CASRRGPEYEQYF. The full variable domain, completed using reference TRBV2 and TRBJ2-7, is EPEVTQTPSHQVTQMGQEVILRCVPISNHLYFYWYRQILGQKVEFLVSFYNNEISEKSEIFDDQFSVERPDGSNFTLKIRSTKLEDSAMYFCASRRGPEYEQYFGPGTRLTVT.

The V and J genes are TRBV28 and TRBJ2-7, with TRBD2 matching over 13 bases. The length of the CDR3 is 15 residues. Germline values: CDR1 MDHEN, CDR2 SYDVKM. The J segment lost 3 bases and the V segment lost 5 bases, leaving 4 bases of the junction unmatched. The CDR3 nucleotides are TGTGCCAGCAGTCAGACTAGCGGGGGGATCTACGAGCAGTACTTC. It translates to CASSQTSGGIYEQYF.

The gene calls are TRBV6-6 and TRBJ1-5; D is undetermined. The CDR3 consists of 14 residues. CDR1 and CDR2 (germline): MNHNY, SVGAGI (reference sequence). The V end was cut by 2 bases, the J end by 9 bases, with 14 bases between. The chain's CDR3 is CASSYPPINGPQHF. The CDR3, as DNA: TGTGCCAGCAGTTACCCCCCGATTAACGGGCCCCAGCATTTT.

This sequence joins TRBV7-9 and TRBJ2-1, with D maybe TRBD1 (5 bases). This CDR3 comprises 14 residues. Trimming left V 1 base short and J 8 bases short, with 12 bases between. Germline values: CDR1 SEHNR, CDR2 FQNEAQ (reference sequence). The CDR3 DNA sequence: TGTGCCAGCAGCTTAGATCGACAGTACGATGAGCAGTTCTTC. This sequence encodes CASSLDRQYDEQFF.